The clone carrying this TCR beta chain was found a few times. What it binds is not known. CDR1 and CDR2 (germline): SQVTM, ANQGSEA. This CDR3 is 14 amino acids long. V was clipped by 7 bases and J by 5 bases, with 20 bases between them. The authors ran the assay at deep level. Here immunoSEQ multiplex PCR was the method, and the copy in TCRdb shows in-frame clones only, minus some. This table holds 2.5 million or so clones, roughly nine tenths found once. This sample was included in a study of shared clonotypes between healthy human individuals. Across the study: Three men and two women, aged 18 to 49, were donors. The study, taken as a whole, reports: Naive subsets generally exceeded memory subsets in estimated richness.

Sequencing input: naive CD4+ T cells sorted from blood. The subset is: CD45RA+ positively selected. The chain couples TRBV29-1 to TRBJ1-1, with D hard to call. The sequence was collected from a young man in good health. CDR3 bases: TGCAGCGCCTCCCGGACGGGCGAGATGACTGAAGCTTTCTTT. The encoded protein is CSASRTGEMTEAFF.